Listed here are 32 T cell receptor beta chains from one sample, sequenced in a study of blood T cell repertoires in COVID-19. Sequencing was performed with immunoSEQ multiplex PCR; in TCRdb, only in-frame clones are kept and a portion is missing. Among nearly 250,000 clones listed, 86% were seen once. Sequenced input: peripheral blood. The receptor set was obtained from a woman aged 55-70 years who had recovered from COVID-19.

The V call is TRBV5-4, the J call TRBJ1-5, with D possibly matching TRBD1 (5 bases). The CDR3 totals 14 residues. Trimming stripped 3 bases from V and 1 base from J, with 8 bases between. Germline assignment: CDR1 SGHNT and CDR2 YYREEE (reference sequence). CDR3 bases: TGTGCCAGCAGCTCGGACATGAGCAATCAGCCCCAGCATTTT. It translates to CASSSDMSNQPQHF.

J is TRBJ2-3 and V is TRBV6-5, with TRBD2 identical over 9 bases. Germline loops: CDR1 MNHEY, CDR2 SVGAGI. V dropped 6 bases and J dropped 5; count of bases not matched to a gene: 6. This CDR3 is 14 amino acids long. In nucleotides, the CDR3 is TGTGCCAGCAGACGACTAGCGGTGAAAGATACGCAGTATTTT. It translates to CASRRLAVKDTQYF.

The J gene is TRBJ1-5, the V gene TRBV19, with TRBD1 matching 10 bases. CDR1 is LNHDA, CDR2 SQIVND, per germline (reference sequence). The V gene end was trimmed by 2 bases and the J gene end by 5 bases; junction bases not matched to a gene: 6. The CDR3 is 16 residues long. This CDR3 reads CASSISGQGYHQPQHF. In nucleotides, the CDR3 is TGTGCCAGTAGTATATCGGGACAGGGGTATCATCAGCCCCAGCATTTT.

The chain's CDR3 is CASSPPGALTEAFF. The CDR3 bases are TGTGCCAGCAGCCCCCCAGGGGCGCTCACTGAAGCTTTCTTT. J is TRBJ1-1 and V is TRBV5-4; D might be TRBD1 (6 bases). This CDR3 is built from 14 residues. CDR1 and CDR2 from the germline V gene are SGHNT and YYREEE (reference sequence). Trimming stripped 4 bases from V and 4 bases from J, with 14 bases between. The whole variable domain, filled in from reference TRBV5-4 and TRBJ1-1, reads ETGVTQSPTHLIKTRGQQVTLRCSSQSGHNTVSWYQQALGQGPQFIFQYYREEENGRGNFPPRFSGLQFPNYSSELNVNALELDDSALYLCASSPPGALTEAFFGQGTRLTVV.

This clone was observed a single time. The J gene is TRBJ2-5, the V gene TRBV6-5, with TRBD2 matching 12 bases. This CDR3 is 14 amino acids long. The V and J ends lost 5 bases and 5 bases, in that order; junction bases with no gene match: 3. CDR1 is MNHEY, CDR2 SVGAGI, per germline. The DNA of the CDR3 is TGTGCCAGCAGTCCACTAGCGGGGGGCGAGACCCAGTACTTC. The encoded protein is CASSPLAGGETQYF.

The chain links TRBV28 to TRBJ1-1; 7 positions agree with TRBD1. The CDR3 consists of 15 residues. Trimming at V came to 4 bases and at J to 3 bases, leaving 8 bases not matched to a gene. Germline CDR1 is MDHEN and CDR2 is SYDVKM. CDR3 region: CASSSYRGSDTEAFF. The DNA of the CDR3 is TGTGCCAGCAGTTCGTACAGGGGTTCGGACACTGAAGCTTTCTTT.

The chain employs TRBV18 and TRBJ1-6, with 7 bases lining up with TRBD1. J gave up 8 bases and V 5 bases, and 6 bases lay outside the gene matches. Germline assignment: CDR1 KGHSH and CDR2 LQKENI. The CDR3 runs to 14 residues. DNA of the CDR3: TGTGCCAGCTCAGAGACAGGGTCAGATTCACCCCTCCACTTT. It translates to CASSETGSDSPLHF.

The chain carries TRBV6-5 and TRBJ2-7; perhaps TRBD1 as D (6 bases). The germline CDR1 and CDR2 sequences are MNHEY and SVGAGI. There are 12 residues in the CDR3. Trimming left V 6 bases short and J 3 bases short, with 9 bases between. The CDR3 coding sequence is TGTGCCAGCAGGCCGGACAGCTACGAGCAGTACTTC. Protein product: CASRPDSYEQYF.

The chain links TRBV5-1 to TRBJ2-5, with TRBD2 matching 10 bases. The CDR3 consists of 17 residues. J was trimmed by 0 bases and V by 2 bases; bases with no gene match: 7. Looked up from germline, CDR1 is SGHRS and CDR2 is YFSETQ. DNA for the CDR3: TGCGCCAGCAGCTTCGGGAGCGGGGGGGCGTACCAAGAGACCCAGTACTTC. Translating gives CASSFGSGGAYQETQYF.

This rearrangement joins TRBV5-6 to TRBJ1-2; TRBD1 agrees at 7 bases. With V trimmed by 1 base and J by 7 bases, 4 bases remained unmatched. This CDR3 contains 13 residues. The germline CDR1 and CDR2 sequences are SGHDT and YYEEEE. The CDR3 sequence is CASSLTGESGYTF. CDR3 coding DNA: TGTGCCAGCAGCTTGACAGGGGAAAGTGGCTACACCTTC.

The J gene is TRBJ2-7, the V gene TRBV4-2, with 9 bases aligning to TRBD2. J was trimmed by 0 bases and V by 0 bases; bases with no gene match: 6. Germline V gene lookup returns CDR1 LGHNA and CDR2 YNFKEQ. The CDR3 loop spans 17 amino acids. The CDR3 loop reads CASSQDYQRGVSYEQYF. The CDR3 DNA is TGTGCCAGCAGCCAAGATTACCAGCGGGGGGTCTCCTACGAGCAGTACTTC.

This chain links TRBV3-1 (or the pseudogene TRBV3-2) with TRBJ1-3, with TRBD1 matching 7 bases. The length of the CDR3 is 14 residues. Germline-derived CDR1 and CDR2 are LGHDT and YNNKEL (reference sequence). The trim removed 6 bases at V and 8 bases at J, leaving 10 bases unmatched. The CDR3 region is CASRRQGSRDTIYF. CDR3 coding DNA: TGTGCCAGCAGACGACAGGGAAGTAGGGACACCATATATTTT.

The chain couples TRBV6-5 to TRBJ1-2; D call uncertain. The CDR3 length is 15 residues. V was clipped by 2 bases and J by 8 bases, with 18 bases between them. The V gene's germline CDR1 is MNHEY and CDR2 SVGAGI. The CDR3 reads CASSYAGMVERGYTF. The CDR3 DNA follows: TGTGCCAGCAGTTACGCAGGAATGGTAGAGCGGGGCTACACCTTC.

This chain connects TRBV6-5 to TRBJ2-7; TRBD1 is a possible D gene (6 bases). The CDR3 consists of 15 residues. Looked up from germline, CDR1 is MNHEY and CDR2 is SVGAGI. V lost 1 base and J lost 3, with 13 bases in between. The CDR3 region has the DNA TGTGCCAGCAGTTACTACAACAGGGACGGCTACGAGCAGTACTTC. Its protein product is CASSYYNRDGYEQYF.

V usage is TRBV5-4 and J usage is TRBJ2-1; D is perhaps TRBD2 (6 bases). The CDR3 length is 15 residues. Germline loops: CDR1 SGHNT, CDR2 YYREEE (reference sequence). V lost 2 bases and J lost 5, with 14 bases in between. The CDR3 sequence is CASSLTRDFNNEQFF. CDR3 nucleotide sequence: TGTGCCAGCAGCTTAACCCGGGACTTTAACAATGAGCAGTTCTTC.

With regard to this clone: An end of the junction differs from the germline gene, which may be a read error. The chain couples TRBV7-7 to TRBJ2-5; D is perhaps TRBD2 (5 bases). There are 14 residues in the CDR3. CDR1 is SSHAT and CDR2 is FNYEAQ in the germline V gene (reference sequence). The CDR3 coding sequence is TGTGCTAGCAGCCCTCTACTAGTCCAAGAGACCCAGTACTTC. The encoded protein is CASSPLLVQETQYF.

CDR3 residues: CASSFPTWTGRPYNEQFF. CDR3 sequence (DNA): TGTGCCAGCAGCTTCCCAACCTGGACAGGGAGGCCCTACAATGAGCAGTTCTTC. The chain couples TRBV7-3 to TRBJ2-1, with TRBD1 matching 8 bases. Germline CDR1 reads SGHTA; CDR2 reads FQGTGA. The junction had 12 bases not matched to a gene; V was cut back by 3 bases and J by 2 bases. The CDR3 totals 18 residues.

The CDR3 protein is CATSREVGGHQPQHF. CDR3 nucleotides: TGTGCCACCAGCAGAGAGGTGGGGGGGCATCAGCCCCAGCATTTT. This chain uses TRBV15 with TRBJ1-5; D is possibly TRBD1 (6 bases). The CDR3 is 15 residues long. Trimming cost V 0 bases and J 5 bases, with 11 bases left between them. The germline CDR1 and CDR2 sequences are LNHNV and YYDKDF (reference sequence).

The CDR3: CASSLPVSYEQYF. The CDR3, as DNA: TGTGCCAGCAGCCTCCCGGTCTCCTACGAGCAGTACTTC. The chain recombines TRBV14 with TRBJ2-7; D remains unclear. Trimming cost V 4 bases and J 0 bases, with 7 bases left between them. CDR1 SGHDN and CDR2 FVKESK come from the germline V gene. The CDR3 extends over 13 amino acids.

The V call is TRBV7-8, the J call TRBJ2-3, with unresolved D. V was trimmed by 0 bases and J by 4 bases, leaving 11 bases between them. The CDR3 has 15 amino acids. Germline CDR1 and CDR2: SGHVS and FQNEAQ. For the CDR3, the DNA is TGTGCCAGCAGCTTAGCTCGGTACTTAGCAGATACGCAGTATTTT. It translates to CASSLARYLADTQYF. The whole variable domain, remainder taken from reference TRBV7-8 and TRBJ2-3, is GAGVSQSPRYKVAKRGQDVALRCDPISGHVSLFWYQQALGQGPEFLTYFQNEAQLDKSGLPSDRFFAERPEGSVSTLKIQRTQQEDSAVYLCASSLARYLADTQYFGPGTRLTVL.

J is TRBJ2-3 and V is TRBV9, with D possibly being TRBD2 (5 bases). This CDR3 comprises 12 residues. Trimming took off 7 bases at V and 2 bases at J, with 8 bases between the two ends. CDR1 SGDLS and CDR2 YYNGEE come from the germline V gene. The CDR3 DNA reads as TGTGCCAGCCGGGGAGACACAGATACGCAGTATTTT. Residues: CASRGDTDTQYF.

DNA for the CDR3: TGCGCCAGCAGCCGTGACATGGATCTTGTCAATGAGCAGTTCTTC. As protein: CASSRDMDLVNEQFF. V usage is TRBV5-1 and J usage is TRBJ2-1; D unclear. With 4 bases removed from V and 6 bases from J, the gap between germline ends came to 17 bases. In germline, CDR1 is SGHRS, CDR2 YFSETQ. This CDR3 region has 15 residues.

The DNA of the CDR3 is TGTGCCAGCAGCCCGGCGGGGACAGGGAGCTACGAGCAGTACTTC. It codes for CASSPAGTGSYEQYF. The rearrangement links TRBV9 to TRBJ2-7, with 9 nucleotides matching TRBD1. Germline assignment: CDR1 SGDLS and CDR2 YYNGEE. The J segment lost 3 bases and the V segment lost 4 bases, leaving 8 bases of the junction unmatched. The CDR3 runs to 15 residues.

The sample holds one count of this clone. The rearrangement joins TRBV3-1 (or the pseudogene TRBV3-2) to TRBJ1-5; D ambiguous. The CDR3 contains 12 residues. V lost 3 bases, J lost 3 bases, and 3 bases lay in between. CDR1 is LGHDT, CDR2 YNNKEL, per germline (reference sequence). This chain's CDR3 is CASSHLNQPQHF. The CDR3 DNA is TGTGCCAGCAGCCATCTCAATCAGCCCCAGCATTTT.

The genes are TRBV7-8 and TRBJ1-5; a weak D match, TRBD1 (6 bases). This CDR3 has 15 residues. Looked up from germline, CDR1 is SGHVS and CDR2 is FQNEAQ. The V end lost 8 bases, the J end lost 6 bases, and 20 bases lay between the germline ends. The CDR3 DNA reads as TGTGCCAGCGCGGTCCAGACAGGCGATCTTCAGCCCCAGCATTTT. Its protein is CASAVQTGDLQPQHF.

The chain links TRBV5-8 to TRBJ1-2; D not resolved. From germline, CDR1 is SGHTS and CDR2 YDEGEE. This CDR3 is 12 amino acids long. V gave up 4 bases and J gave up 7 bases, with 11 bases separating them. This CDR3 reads CASSLGGGGYTF. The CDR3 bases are TGTGCCAGCAGCCTAGGCGGCGGTGGCTACACCTTC. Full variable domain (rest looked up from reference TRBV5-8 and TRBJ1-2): EAGVTQSPTHLIKTRGQQATLRCSPISGHTSVYWYQQALGLGLQFLLWYDEGEERNRGNFPPRFSGRQFPNYSSELNVNALELEDSALYLCASSLGGGGYTFGSGTRLTVV.

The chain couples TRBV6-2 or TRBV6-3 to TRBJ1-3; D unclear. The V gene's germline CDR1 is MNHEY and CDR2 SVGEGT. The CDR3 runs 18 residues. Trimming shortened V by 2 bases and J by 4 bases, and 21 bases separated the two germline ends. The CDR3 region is CASSYTEGRGYSGNTIYF. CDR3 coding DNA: TGTGCCAGCAGTTACACGGAGGGAAGAGGGTACTCCGGAAACACCATATATTTT.

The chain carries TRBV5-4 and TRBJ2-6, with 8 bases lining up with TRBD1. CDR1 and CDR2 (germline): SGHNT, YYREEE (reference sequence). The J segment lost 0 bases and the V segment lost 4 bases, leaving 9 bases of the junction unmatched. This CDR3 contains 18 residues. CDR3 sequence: CASSIGQGVSSGANVLTF. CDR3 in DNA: TGTGCCAGCAGCATTGGACAGGGTGTCAGCTCTGGGGCCAACGTCCTGACTTTC. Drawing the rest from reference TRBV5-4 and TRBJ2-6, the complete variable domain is ETGVTQSPTHLIKTRGQQVTLRCSSQSGHNTVSWYQQALGQGPQFIFQYYREEENGRGNFPPRFSGLQFPNYSSELNVNALELDDSALYLCASSIGQGVSSGANVLTFGAGSRLTVL.

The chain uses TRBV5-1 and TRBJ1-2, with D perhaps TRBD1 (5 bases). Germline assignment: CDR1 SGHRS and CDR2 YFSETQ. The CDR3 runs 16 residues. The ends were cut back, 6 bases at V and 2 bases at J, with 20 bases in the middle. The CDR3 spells CASTPLPGEENYGYTF. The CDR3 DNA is TGCGCCAGCACCCCGTTACCGGGGGAAGAGAACTATGGCTACACCTTC.

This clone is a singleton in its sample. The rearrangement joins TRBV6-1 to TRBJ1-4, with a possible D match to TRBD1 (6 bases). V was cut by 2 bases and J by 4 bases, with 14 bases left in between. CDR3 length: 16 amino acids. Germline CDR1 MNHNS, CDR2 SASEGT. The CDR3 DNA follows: TGTGCCAGCAGTGAACCCCGGCGAGGGGGTAATGAAAAACTGTTTTTT. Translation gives CASSEPRRGGNEKLFF.

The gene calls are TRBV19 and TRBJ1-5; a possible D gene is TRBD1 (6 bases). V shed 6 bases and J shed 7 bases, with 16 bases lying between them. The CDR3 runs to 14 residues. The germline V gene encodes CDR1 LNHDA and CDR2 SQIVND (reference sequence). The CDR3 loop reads CASRRTASGQPQHF. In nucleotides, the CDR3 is TGTGCCAGTAGGAGGACAGCCAGTGGGCAGCCCCAGCATTTT. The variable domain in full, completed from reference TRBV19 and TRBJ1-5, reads DGGITQSPKYLFRKEGQNVTLSCEQNLNHDAMYWYRQDPGQGLRLIYYSQIVNDFQKGDIAEGYSVSREKKESFPLTVTSAQKNPTAFYLCASRRTASGQPQHFGDGTRLSIL.

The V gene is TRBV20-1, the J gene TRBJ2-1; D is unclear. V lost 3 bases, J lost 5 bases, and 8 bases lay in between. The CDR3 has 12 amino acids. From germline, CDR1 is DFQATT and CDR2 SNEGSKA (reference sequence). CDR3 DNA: TGCAGTGCTAGTCAGGCAGACAATGAGCAGTTCTTC. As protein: CSASQADNEQFF.